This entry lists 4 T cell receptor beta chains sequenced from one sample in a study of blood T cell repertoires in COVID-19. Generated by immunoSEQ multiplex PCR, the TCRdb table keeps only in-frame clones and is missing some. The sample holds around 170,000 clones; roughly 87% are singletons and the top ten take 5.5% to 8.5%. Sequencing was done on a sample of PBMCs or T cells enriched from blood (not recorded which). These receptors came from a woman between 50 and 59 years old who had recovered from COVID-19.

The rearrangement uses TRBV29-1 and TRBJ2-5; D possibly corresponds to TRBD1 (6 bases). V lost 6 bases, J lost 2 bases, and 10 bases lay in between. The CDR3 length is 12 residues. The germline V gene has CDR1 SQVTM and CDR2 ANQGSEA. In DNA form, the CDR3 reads TGCAGCGTAGATACAGGGCAAGAGACCCAGTACTTC. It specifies CSVDTGQETQYF.

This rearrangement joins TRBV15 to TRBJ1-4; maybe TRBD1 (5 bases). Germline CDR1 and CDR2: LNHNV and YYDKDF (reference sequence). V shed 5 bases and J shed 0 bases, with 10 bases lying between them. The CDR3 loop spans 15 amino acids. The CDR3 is CATSDSPATNEKLFF. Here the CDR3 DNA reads TGTGCCACCAGCGACAGCCCTGCAACTAATGAAAAACTGTTTTTT.

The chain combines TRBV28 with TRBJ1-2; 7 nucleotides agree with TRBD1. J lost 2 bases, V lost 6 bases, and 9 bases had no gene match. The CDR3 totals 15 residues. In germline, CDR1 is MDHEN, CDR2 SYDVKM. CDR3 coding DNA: TGTGCCAGCAGGCCATACAGGGGTTCCAACTATGGCTACACCTTC. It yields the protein CASRPYRGSNYGYTF.

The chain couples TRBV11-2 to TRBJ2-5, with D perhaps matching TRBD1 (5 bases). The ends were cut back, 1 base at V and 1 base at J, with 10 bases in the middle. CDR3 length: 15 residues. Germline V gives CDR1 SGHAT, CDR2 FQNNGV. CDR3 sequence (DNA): TGTGCCAGCAGCTTAGTGGGGCGGTTCCAAGAGACCCAGTACTTC. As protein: CASSLVGRFQETQYF.